These 14 T cell receptor beta chains came from one sample sequenced in a study of blood T cell repertoires in COVID-19. The assay was immunoSEQ multiplex PCR, and TCRdb's table has in-frame clones only and misses some. The repertoire holds fewer than 95,000 clones, with around 88% as singletons. Material: peripheral blood. These receptors were taken from a man aged 55 to 70 with acute or convalescent COVID-19.

V is TRBV9 and J is TRBJ2-1, with D perhaps TRBD1 (5 bases). There are 14 residues in the CDR3. V gave up 0 bases and J gave up 15 bases, with 19 bases separating them. CDR1 and CDR2 (germline): SGDLS, YYNGEE. This chain's CDR3 is CASSVAPDSRGLFF. As DNA, the CDR3 is TGTGCCAGCAGCGTAGCCCCCGACAGCCGTGGCTTGTTCTTC.

The chain recombines TRBV19 with TRBJ1-2; 7 bases align to TRBD1. This CDR3 has 12 amino acids. Germline V gene lookup returns CDR1 LNHDA and CDR2 SQIVND (reference sequence). V lost 6 bases, J lost 4 bases, and 2 bases stayed unmatched. CDR3 coding DNA: TGTGCCAGTAGGACAGGGCCCTATGGCTACACCTTC. This codes for CASRTGPYGYTF. Supplemented by reference TRBV19 and TRBJ1-2, the full variable domain reads DGGITQSPKYLFRKEGQNVTLSCEQNLNHDAMYWYRQDPGQGLRLIYYSQIVNDFQKGDIAEGYSVSREKKESFPLTVTSAQKNPTAFYLCASRTGPYGYTFGSGTRLTVV.

The V and J genes are TRBV24-1 and TRBJ2-1; 7 bases agree with TRBD2. This CDR3 is built from 16 residues. V was pared by 3 bases and J by 9 bases, with 13 bases of the junction left unmatched. Germline V CDR1 and CDR2: KGHDR, SFDVKD. The CDR3 is CATSDLTSNPFSEQFF. DNA of the CDR3: TGTGCCACCAGTGATCTGACTAGCAATCCCTTCTCTGAGCAGTTCTTC.

The J gene is TRBJ2-7, the V gene TRBV2, with 10 nucleotides matching TRBD1. The length of the CDR3 is 14 residues. The V and J ends lost 6 bases and 2 bases, in that order; junction bases with no gene match: 4. CDR1 and CDR2 (germline): SNHLY, FYNNEI. The CDR3 nucleotides are TGTGCCAGCAGCTCCGGGACAGGGGCCTACGAGCAGTACTTC. Protein sequence: CASSSGTGAYEQYF.

The genes are TRBV30 and TRBJ1-4; tentatively, D is TRBD1 (5 bases). The CDR3 is 14 amino acids. Trimming took off 2 bases at V and 4 bases at J, with 11 bases between the two ends. Germline CDR1 reads GTSNPN; CDR2 reads SVGIG (reference sequence). For the CDR3, the DNA is TGTGCCTGGAGTCCGACAGTTAATAATGAAAAACTGTTTTTT. It codes for CAWSPTVNNEKLFF.

The chain is built from TRBV3-1 (or the pseudogene TRBV3-2) and TRBJ1-2; D gene uncertain. Trimming removed 1 base at V and 2 bases at J, with 8 bases between. The length of the CDR3 is 14 residues. The germline V gene encodes CDR1 LGHDT and CDR2 YNNKEL (reference sequence). The CDR3 region has the DNA TGTGCCAGCAGCCAAGGCCGGGGAAACTATGGCTACACCTTC. It specifies CASSQGRGNYGYTF.

The V call is TRBV11-1, the J call TRBJ1-2; D call uncertain. This CDR3 is built from 13 residues. Trimming took 10 bases from V and 4 from J, leaving 16 bases between them. Germline CDR1 is SGHAT and CDR2 is FQDESV (reference sequence). CDR3 sequence (DNA): TGTGCCACCGGGCGGGGTTTCGGCTATGGCTACACCTTC. This translates into CATGRGFGYGYTF.

V is TRBV6-5 and J is TRBJ2-7; the D is unclear. The CDR3 extends over 13 amino acids. Germline CDR1 MNHEY, CDR2 SVGAGI. V lost 2 bases to trimming and J lost 7 bases, with 12 bases between them. As DNA, the CDR3 is TGTGCCAGCAGTTACCCAGGTTCTTTTGAGCAGTACTTC. Its protein is CASSYPGSFEQYF.

This sequence joins TRBV19 and TRBJ2-7; D unclear. The CDR3 totals 14 residues. Trimming removed 6 bases at V and 0 bases at J, with 12 bases between. Germline lookup yields CDR1 LNHDA and CDR2 SQIVND (reference sequence). CDR3 bases: TGTGCCAGTAGGGGCAGAGTACCCTCCTACGAGCAGTACTTC. It specifies CASRGRVPSYEQYF.

This chain uses TRBV6-1 with TRBJ2-7; D gene uncertain. CDR1 and CDR2 (germline): MNHNS, SASEGT. This CDR3 region has 13 residues. The V end was cut by 2 bases, the J end by 3 bases, with 8 bases between. As DNA, the CDR3 is TGTGCCAGCAGTGAACCGTTGAGCTACGAGCAGTACTTC. Its translation: CASSEPLSYEQYF.

This clone has a single count. This CDR3 reads CASSTRDRGEQKETQYF. Here the CDR3 DNA reads TGTGCCAGCAGTACCCGGGACAGGGGGGAACAAAAAGAGACCCAGTACTTC. The rearrangement joins TRBV27 to TRBJ2-5; 11 positions match TRBD1. The germline V gene encodes CDR1 MNHEY and CDR2 SMNVEV (reference sequence). V lost 5 bases, J lost 3 bases, and 11 bases stayed unmatched. The CDR3 is made up of 17 amino acids.

The rearrangement links TRBV11-3 to TRBJ2-2, with D unresolved. CDR3 length: 14 residues. Germline-derived CDR1 and CDR2 are SGHNT and YENEEA. V lost 0 bases to trimming and J lost 4 bases, with 6 bases between them. The CDR3 DNA is TGTGCCAGCAGCTTAGAAGCAGGCACCGGGGAGCTGTTTTTT. Translation gives CASSLEAGTGELFF.

This clone was picked up one time. V gene TRBV12-3 or TRBV12-4 combines with J gene TRBJ1-4; no reliable D call. The CDR3 totals 13 residues. The ends were cut back, 7 bases at V and 9 bases at J, with 15 bases in the middle. The CDR3 loop is CASNSPGNQKLFF. CDR3 nucleotide sequence: TGTGCCAGCAACAGTCCGGGAAATCAAAAACTGTTTTTT.

The chain links TRBV29-1 to TRBJ1-3; no firm D call. The V gene lost 4 bases and the J gene lost 0 bases, with 7 bases spanning the gap. This CDR3 is built from 13 residues. Germline CDR1 SQVTM, CDR2 ANQGSEA. Written as DNA, the CDR3 is TGCAGCGTTGGCGGGAACTCTGGAAACACCATATATTTT. It is translated as CSVGGNSGNTIYF.